What follows are 15 T cell receptor beta chains derived from one specimen sequenced in a study of blood T cell repertoires in COVID-19. TCRdb's table, derived via immunoSEQ multiplex PCR, lists solely in-frame clones and lacks some. This table holds approximately 150,000 clones, approximately 79% found once. The sequencing input was PBMCs or T cells enriched from blood (not recorded which). These receptors all come from a woman in her 70s in a cohort exposed to, infected with or recovered from COVID-19 (not recorded which).

The V gene is TRBV24-1, the J gene TRBJ2-1, with 14 bases matching TRBD2. From germline, CDR1 is KGHDR and CDR2 SFDVKD. The CDR3 runs 18 residues. J lost 6 bases, V lost 3 bases, and 9 bases had no gene match. CDR3 protein: CATSDPGLAGELRNEQFF. The CDR3 DNA follows: TGTGCCACCAGTGATCCGGGACTAGCGGGAGAATTACGCAATGAGCAGTTCTTC.

The chain has TRBV18 and TRBJ1-1, with D unclear. The CDR3 totals 11 residues. V was clipped by 4 bases and J by 11 bases, with 11 bases between them. Germline V CDR1 and CDR2: KGHSH, LQKENI. The DNA of the CDR3 is TGTGCCAGCTCACTTGGCCCCGGGGCTTTCTTT. This codes for CASSLGPGAFF.

In this sample, this clone turned up a few times. This sequence joins TRBV5-1 and TRBJ2-7, with 9 bases lining up with TRBD2. After removal of 2 bases from V and 3 bases from J, the junction contained 3 bases not matched to a gene. Germline V gives CDR1 SGHRS, CDR2 YFSETQ. The CDR3 loop spans 14 amino acids. This chain's CDR3 is CASSFSGRNYEQYF. CDR3 DNA sequence: TGCGCCAGCAGCTTTAGCGGGAGAAACTACGAGCAGTACTTC.

This chain connects TRBV10-3 to TRBJ2-5; 7 nucleotides align to TRBD1. Germline V gene lookup returns CDR1 ENHRY and CDR2 SYGVKD. The CDR3 has 15 residues. The junction had 11 bases not matched to a gene; V was cut back by 10 bases and J by 0 bases. The CDR3 DNA is TGTGCCAGCGGAATTGCCGGGACAGACCAAGAGACCCAGTACTTC. Translation gives CASGIAGTDQETQYF.

J is TRBJ2-2 and V is TRBV10-3; a weak D match, TRBD1 (6 bases). CDR3 size: 16 residues. Germline CDR1 reads ENHRY; CDR2 reads SYGVKD. The V gene lost 11 bases and the J gene lost 4 bases, with 23 bases spanning the gap. The CDR3 DNA reads TGTGCCTCCTCCGGTTCTCAGGGGTTGGGCACCGGGGAGCTGTTTTTT. Its translation: CASSGSQGLGTGELFF.

This clone was recorded a few times. The chain has TRBV7-2 and TRBJ1-3; 8 bases align to TRBD1. This CDR3 region has 15 residues. CDR1 is SGHTA and CDR2 is FQGNSA in the germline V gene. The trim removed 4 bases at V and 4 bases at J, leaving 6 bases unmatched. The CDR3: CASSSGQGYGNTIYF. The CDR3 DNA follows: TGTGCCAGCAGCTCCGGACAGGGATACGGAAACACCATATATTTT.

This chain uses TRBV27 with TRBJ2-7; the match to TRBD1 covers 9 bases. Germline CDR1 and CDR2: MNHEY and SMNVEV (reference sequence). Trimming removed 5 bases from V and 4 bases from J; junction bases left unmatched: 15. The CDR3 sequence is 17 residues long. The CDR3 DNA is TGTGCCAGCAGTCAGGCACCCGGGACAGGGCTCTGGTACGAGCAGTACTTC. This sequence encodes CASSQAPGTGLWYEQYF.

The J gene is TRBJ2-1, the V gene TRBV19, with D possibly matching TRBD1 (8 bases). The V end lost 4 bases, the J end lost 7 bases, and 20 bases lay between the germline ends. The germline V gene has CDR1 LNHDA and CDR2 SQIVND (reference sequence). This CDR3 has 16 amino acids. The CDR3 is CASSRSGERDRNEQFF. CDR3 bases: TGTGCCAGTAGTAGAAGCGGGGAGAGGGACAGGAATGAGCAGTTCTTC.

The rearrangement joins TRBV7-2 to TRBJ1-4; the D gene is possibly TRBD1 (5 bases). V was pared by 2 bases and J by 5 bases, with 15 bases between. CDR1 SGHTA and CDR2 FQGNSA come from the germline V gene. The CDR3 covers 16 residues. The CDR3 coding sequence is TGTGCCAGCAGCTTAATTGGGGGGGTAGGGAATGAAAAACTGTTTTTT. Translating gives CASSLIGGVGNEKLFF.

This chain uses TRBV12-3 or TRBV12-4 with TRBJ2-5; no definite D call. There are 13 residues in the CDR3. V lost 3 bases and J lost 5, with 10 bases in between. CDR3 coding DNA: TGTGCCAGCAGTTTTGTCCCCGAGGAGACCCAGTACTTC. This encodes CASSFVPEETQYF.

The table lists this clone with a count of one. The rearrangement joins TRBV7-2 to TRBJ1-6; D is unclear. The CDR3 sequence is 17 residues long. Germline CDR1 reads SGHTA; CDR2 reads FQGNSA. V lost 2 bases and J 6 bases, leaving 17 bases between the germline ends. The CDR3 DNA reads as TGTGCCAGCAGCTTACGGTTTGGCGGCAGCAGTAATTCACCCCTCCACTTT. This gives the protein CASSLRFGGSSNSPLHF.

This clone has only one observation. The chain combines TRBV7-3 with TRBJ2-1; D might be TRBD2 (5 bases). CDR3 length: 16 amino acids. Germline V lookup: CDR1 SGHTA, CDR2 FQGTGA. Deletions cut 5 bases from V and 0 bases from J, with 14 bases between. CDR3 protein: CASSSHRGSSYNEQFF. Written as DNA, the CDR3 is TGTGCCAGCAGCAGTCACCGGGGAAGCTCCTACAATGAGCAGTTCTTC.

The V call is TRBV19, the J call TRBJ1-5, with D tentatively TRBD1 (6 bases). Between the trimmed V and J ends, which lost 2 bases and 6 bases, there was a span of 14 bases. The CDR3 has 15 amino acids. Germline CDR1 and CDR2: LNHDA and SQIVND (reference sequence). The CDR3 region is CASSIQWGQGQPQHF. CDR3 in DNA: TGTGCCAGTAGTATACAGTGGGGGCAGGGTCAGCCCCAGCATTTT. The whole variable domain, remainder taken from reference TRBV19 and TRBJ1-5, is DGGITQSPKYLFRKEGQNVTLSCEQNLNHDAMYWYRQDPGQGLRLIYYSQIVNDFQKGDIAEGYSVSREKKESFPLTVTSAQKNPTAFYLCASSIQWGQGQPQHFGDGTRLSIL.

The rearrangement joins TRBV10-3 to TRBJ2-5, with 10 bases aligning to TRBD2. Per the germline V gene, CDR1 is ENHRY and CDR2 is SYGVKD. V shed 10 bases, J shed 3 bases, and the junction held 8 bases outside the gene matches. CDR3 length: 14 residues. The CDR3 here is CATSLTSGKETQYF. In DNA, the CDR3 is TGTGCCACCTCACTTACTAGCGGGAAAGAGACCCAGTACTTC.

This sequence joins TRBV5-1 and TRBJ2-5, with a weak D call TRBD1 (6 bases). Trimming took off 4 bases at V and 1 base at J, with 14 bases between the two ends. Looked up from germline, CDR1 is SGHRS and CDR2 is YFSETQ. The CDR3 extends over 15 amino acids. CDR3 sequence reads: CASSPDRPSQETQYF. CDR3 in DNA: TGCGCCAGCAGCCCTGACAGGCCAAGCCAAGAGACCCAGTACTTC.